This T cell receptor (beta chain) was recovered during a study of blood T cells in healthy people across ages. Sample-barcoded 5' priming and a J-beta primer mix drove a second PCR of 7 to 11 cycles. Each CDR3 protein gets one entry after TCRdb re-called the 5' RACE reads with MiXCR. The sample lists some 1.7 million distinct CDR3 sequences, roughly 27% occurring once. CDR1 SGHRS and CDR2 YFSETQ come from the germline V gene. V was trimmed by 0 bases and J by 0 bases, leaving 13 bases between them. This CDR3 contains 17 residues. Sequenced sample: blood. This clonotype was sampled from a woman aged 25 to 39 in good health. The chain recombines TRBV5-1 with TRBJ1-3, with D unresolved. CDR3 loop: CASSLGGGPSSGNTIYF. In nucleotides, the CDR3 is TGCGCCAGCAGCTTGGGTGGCGGACCGAGCTCTGGAAACACCATATATTTT.